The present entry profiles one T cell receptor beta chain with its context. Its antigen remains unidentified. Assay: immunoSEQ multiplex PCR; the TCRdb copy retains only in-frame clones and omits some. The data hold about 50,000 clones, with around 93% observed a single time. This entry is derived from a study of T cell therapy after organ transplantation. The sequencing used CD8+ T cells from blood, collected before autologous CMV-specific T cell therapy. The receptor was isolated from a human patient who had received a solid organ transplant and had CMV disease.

The CDR3 is CASSWGLAGAYNEQFF. The CDR3 region has the DNA TGTGCCAGCAGCTGGGGACTAGCGGGAGCTTACAATGAGCAGTTCTTC. The chain links TRBV5-4 to TRBJ2-1, with 14 bases fitting TRBD2. With V trimmed by 3 bases and J by 4 bases, 3 bases remained unmatched. The germline gives CDR1 SGHNT, CDR2 YYREEE (reference sequence). This CDR3 has 16 amino acids. Combining the CDR3 with reference TRBV5-4 and TRBJ2-1 gives the whole variable domain ETGVTQSPTHLIKTRGQQVTLRCSSQSGHNTVSWYQQALGQGPQFIFQYYREEENGRGNFPPRFSGLQFPNYSSELNVNALELDDSALYLCASSWGLAGAYNEQFFGPGTRLTVL.